The 3 T cell receptor beta chains presented below share a single source sample, sequenced in a study of cytomegalovirus exposure and HLA in healthy donors. Primers included in the PCR were 60 Vbeta and 13 Jbeta primers. Assay: immunoSEQ multiplex PCR; the TCRdb copy retains only in-frame clones and omits some. Among over 90,000 clones listed, roughly 76% were seen once. Material for sequencing was PBMCs. These receptors originate from a middle-aged man in good health and CMV-seronegative.

As regards this clone: A far larger clone is off by one base, so a read error is likely. The V call is TRBV7-8, the J call TRBJ2-7, with no clear D. V shed 3 bases and J shed 2 bases, with 8 bases lying between them. CDR3 length: 13 amino acids. CDR1 is SGHVS, CDR2 FQNEAQ, per germline. The CDR3: CASSFGQAYEQYF. The CDR3 DNA reads TGTGCCAGCAGCTTCGGCCAGGCCTACGAGCAGTACTTC.

V usage is TRBV7-9 and J usage is TRBJ2-1; possibly TRBD2 for D (6 bases). CDR3 length: 13 residues. V shed 2 bases and J shed 9 bases, with 11 bases lying between them. Germline V gene lookup returns CDR1 SEHNR and CDR2 FQNEAQ (reference sequence). The CDR3 here is CASSLFLAPEQFF. CDR3 DNA: TGTGCCAGCAGCTTATTCCTAGCGCCTGAGCAGTTCTTC.

The V and J genes are TRBV18 and TRBJ1-1; D call uncertain. The V end lost 0 bases, the J end lost 3 bases, and 5 bases lay between the germline ends. Germline loops: CDR1 KGHSH, CDR2 LQKENI. The CDR3 loop spans 13 amino acids. CDR3 residues: CASSPPGDTEAFF. The CDR3 DNA sequence: TGTGCCAGCTCACCACCAGGAGACACTGAAGCTTTCTTT.